The T cell receptor beta chain described here comes from a study of shared clonotypes between healthy human individuals (dated by TCRdb to about 2020). For the wider study: The cohort included a few men and two women between 18 and 49 years of age. For each donor, CD4 naive and CD4 memory were each run on three plates, CD8 naive on two plates, and CD8 memory on one plate. To estimate repertoire size and how much clonotype sharing occurs between individuals, the study deeply sequenced the blood TCR repertoires of five healthy adults. To increase sequencing depth and limit assay-specific biases, different laboratories used diverse techniques to prepare libraries and sequence TCR repertoires. Leukapheresis yielded between about 0.94 and 10 billion PBMCs per donor. On the study overall, not on this receptor specifically: Based on pairwise subsampling, the degree of clonotype sharing among donors was expected to be affected by sequencing depth. Compared with non-shared clonotypes, the clonotypes found in all four sorted-subset donors had higher generation probabilities. Because the study included only a small number of donors, the genetic and exposure-history diversity represented was limited. When a handful of donors were compared, the shared fraction of clonotypes was around 5% for naive CD4, approximately 3.5% for naive CD8, 2.3% for memory CD4, and 0.4% for memory CD8. Rarefaction of sorted-subset datasets indicated incomplete sequencing despite the large sequencing depth. Only blood was sampled, and tissue TCR repertoires likely differ from those in blood. Estimated clonotype richness was generally larger for naive than for memory subsets.

With regard to this clone: Its antigen specificity is not known. The record has no base qualities; no much larger clone is one base away.

Measured from the cysteine to the phenylalanine, the CDR3 is 13 residues long. The CDR3 DNA has 39 bases and is translated from base 1. The germline V gene specifies SGHDN as CDR1 and FVKESK as CDR2. V and J are truncated by 1 base and 7 bases respectively, leaving an intervening sequence of 10 bases. Using the deep immunoSEQ assay, multiplex PCR amplified TCR CDR3 regions from genomic DNA. Extracted genomic DNA from each cell subset was spread evenly across all wells of several immunoSEQ 96-well plates, with each plate serving as a replicate. Each replicate PCR for sorted subsets received around 200 ng genomic DNA, equal to some 32,000 T cell genomes. Purified libraries were measured with a Qubit 3.0 fluorometer, size-checked on a Bioanalyzer 2100, and measured again with the KAPA Library Quantification kit. Every immunoSEQ 96-well plate was sequenced on a separate single-read 150-cycle Illumina NextSeq 550 flow cell. Per the source publication's procedure: Because the immunoSEQ output held only junctional sequences and lacked quality scores, the filtering could not match the filtering applied to full-length reads. To assign V/J genes and CDR3, sequences were annotated against IMGT germline references using PyIR, a Python wrapper for IgBLAST v1.9. Reads were removed for weak V/J assignments (E-value above 1e-6), missing CDR3, stop codons, out-of-frame junctions, or ambiguous translated residues. V3J clonotypes were defined by identical inferred V gene, J gene, and CDR3 amino acid sequence. Percentage overlap between repertoires was calculated by dividing the number of shared unique clonotypes by the size of the smaller repertoire. Repertoire richness was assessed with RTK rarefaction, the Chao1 estimator, and Recon v2.1 estimates of unobserved clonotypes. OLGA was used to compute generation probabilities for all TCRbeta clonotypes that the gDNA method yielded from a few donors. The clones in this table, taken by TCRdb from immuneACCESS, are in-frame only. Not every clone is retained; where verified, under half of the shortfall comes from an unresolved V gene, and the cause of the rest is unknown. Clone size and the V and J calls come from that table; the DNA yielded D and trimming. The sample table holds 2 million to 2.5 million clones, of which roughly 92% were seen once. The top ten clones comprise 0.3% to 0.4% of the sample.

The donors were healthy, HIV-negative adults with no recently reported acute infections or vaccinations. Every donor was a Caucasian adult residing in Nashville, Tennessee, USA. Magnetic negative selection was used to enrich CD4+ T cells, after which naive cells were positively selected on CD45RA and the negative fraction became the memory subset. Blood was obtained by leukapheresis, after which PBMCs were separated by Ficoll-Histopaque density gradient centrifugation and cryopreserved in liquid nitrogen vapor phase. Analytical flow cytometry was used to check the purity and quantity of every magnetically sorted T cell population. Each sorted fraction had its genomic DNA isolated and then quantified by UV absorbance on a Nanodrop 2000c.

The source of this sequence is a man between 18 and 29 years old in good health. Some clones in this sample may be carry-over from other donors' samples. The chain is encoded by TRBV14 joined to TRBJ1-2; a confident D gene designation cannot be given. Sequencing input: naive CD4+ T cells from PBMCs. The sample's cell subset or site label is to be understood as: CD45RA+ positively selected. The CDR3 has the sequence CASSQAQAGGYTF. The DNA sequence follows: TGTGCCAGCAGCCAAGCCCAGGCGGGTGGCTACACCTTC.